This section outlines one T cell receptor (beta chain) sequence together with its context. Its antigen is unknown. This specimen belongs to a study of OX40 agonist ivuxolimab in advanced cancers. Regarding the study as a whole: CD4+ and CD8+ blood T cells expanded clonally by week 6 at 0.1 to 3.0 mg/kg. Among the lowest peripheral clonal expansion occurred in 0.1-3.0 mg/kg partial responders. Nonresponders, in some cases, also had low normalized T-cell clonal expansion.

J was trimmed by 5 bases and V by 8 bases; bases with no gene match: 14. Germline V gene data show CDR1 as GTSNPN and CDR2 as SVGIG (reference sequence). The CDR3 is 15 residues long. TCRdb's copy holds only in-frame clones and misses some; the assay was immunoSEQ multiplex PCR. Among tens of thousands of clones listed, roughly 90% were seen once. The starting material was CD4+ or CD8+ T cells sorted from blood, obtained in a trial of the OX40 agonist ivuxolimab. This receptor was obtained from an adult with an advanced solid tumor such as melanoma, head and neck, liver or kidney cancer. The V and J genes are TRBV30 and TRBJ1-4; 7 nucleotides align to TRBD1. The CDR3 bases are TGTGCCGCCAAAAGGGTTCTAGGGGGCAATGAAAAACTGTTTTTT. Protein product: CAAKRVLGGNEKLFF.